This T cell receptor beta chain was sequenced in a study of identical twins. Points from the study as a whole: Fewer insertions characterized abundant cord blood beta clonotypes, whereas memory repertoires showed none. Possibly, invariant MAIT and iNKT cells partly confounded zero-insertion analyses.

Germline V CDR1 and CDR2: SGHRS, YFSETQ. The CDR3 loop spans 12 amino acids. The V end lost 5 bases, the J end lost 11 bases, and 16 bases lay between the germline ends. Concerning this clonotype itself: Its matching antigen is unknown. Given a much more abundant clone one base away, this may be a read error.

cDNA carried unique molecular identifiers, and a universal primer site was added by template switching. From the 5' RACE reads, TCRdb called clonotypes with MiXCR, one entry per CDR3 protein. The sample shows about 1.7 million distinct CDR3 sequences, less than 35% of them seen only once. The sequenced sample consisted of cord blood. The clonotype originates from a newborn girl in good health. The V gene is TRBV5-1, the J gene TRBJ2-5; D is unclear. This CDR3 reads CASRTTVHEQYF. CDR3 DNA sequence: TGCGCCAGCAGGACGACTGTCCATGAGCAGTACTTC.